This TCR beta chain originates from a study of CDR3 diversity in severe acne. The CDR3 contains 15 residues. CDR1 SGHTA and CDR2 FQGNSA come from the germline V gene. With respect to this clonotype: The junction departs from germline at one end; a sequencing error may be responsible.

A single record per CDR3 protein comes from TCRdb applying MiXCR to the PCR reads. The table shows roughly 100,000 distinct CDR3 sequences, with roughly half occurring only once. This sequence joins TRBV7-2 and TRBJ2-7, with D possibly being TRBD1 or TRBD2 (6 bases each). Sequenced input: blood. This sequence originates from a male donor with acne. As DNA, the CDR3 is TGTGCCAGCAGCCATTGGGCCCCCGGGGGCGGGGAGCTGTACTTC. As protein: CASSHWAPGGGELYF.